The 17 T cell receptor beta chains given below trace back to one sample, sequenced in a study of cytomegalovirus exposure and HLA in healthy donors. PCR used 60 Vbeta primers and 13 Jbeta primers. Sequencing was performed with immunoSEQ multiplex PCR; in TCRdb, only in-frame clones are kept and a portion is missing. This sample has about 180,000 clones, with 65% to 85% found just once. The sequenced sample was PBMCs. The receptors come from a girl aged 10 to 17 in good health and CMV-seropositive.

The rearrangement uses TRBV29-1 and TRBJ2-1, with D unresolved. V gave up 0 bases and J gave up 10 bases, with 7 bases separating them. The CDR3 is made up of 11 amino acids. The germline V gene has CDR1 SQVTM and CDR2 ANQGSEA. The CDR3: CSVEEALEQFF. For the CDR3, the DNA is TGCAGCGTTGAAGAGGCCCTGGAGCAGTTCTTC.

The gene calls are TRBV7-6 and TRBJ1-2, with 11 bases lining up with TRBD1. This CDR3 is 18 amino acids long. V shed 5 bases and J 4 bases; nucleotides not matched to a gene: 15. The germline CDR1 and CDR2 sequences are SGHVS and FNYEAQ. The CDR3 sequence: CASSPRGTGGPPFYGYTF. The CDR3 coding sequence is TGTGCCAGCAGCCCCCGTGGGACAGGGGGACCTCCCTTCTATGGCTACACCTTC.

The V and J genes are TRBV7-6 and TRBJ2-3; D may be TRBD2 (5 bases). Germline V lookup: CDR1 SGHVS, CDR2 FNYEAQ. The CDR3 contains 12 residues. V gave up 3 bases and J gave up 4 bases, with 5 bases separating them. The CDR3 sequence is CASSLGADTQYF. The CDR3 coding sequence is TGTGCCAGCAGCTTGGGAGCAGATACGCAGTATTTT.

J is TRBJ2-7 and V is TRBV6-5; weak D call: TRBD2 (5 bases). Trimming removed 7 bases at V and 0 bases at J, with 16 bases between. Per germline, CDR1 MNHEY and CDR2 SVGAGI. CDR3 size: 15 residues. This chain's CDR3 is CASTLFRGSSYEQYF. Here the CDR3 DNA reads TGTGCCAGCACCCTCTTTCGTGGGAGCTCCTACGAGCAGTACTTC.

The rearrangement links TRBV6-6 to TRBJ2-7; D may be TRBD2 (6 bases). Trimming pared 6 bases from V and 3 bases from J, leaving 18 bases between. The CDR3 consists of 15 residues. Germline lookup yields CDR1 MNHNY and CDR2 SVGAGI (reference sequence). The CDR3 sequence is CASSPIVGSYYEQYF. The CDR3 region has the DNA TGTGCCAGCAGCCCCATCGTCGGGAGTTACTACGAGCAGTACTTC.

The rearrangement uses TRBV5-4 and TRBJ2-7, with 8 bases matching TRBD1. CDR1 and CDR2 from the germline V gene are SGHNT and YYREEE (reference sequence). The V and J ends lost 3 bases and 3 bases, in that order; junction bases with no gene match: 5. The CDR3 spans 14 residues. CDR3 region: CASSSPTGGYEQYF. The CDR3 coding sequence is TGTGCCAGCAGCTCTCCCACAGGGGGCTACGAGCAGTACTTC.

This sequence joins TRBV9 and TRBJ2-7, with TRBD1 matching 11 bases. Germline trimming cut 2 bases from V and 1 base from J; bases unmatched to any gene: 8. The CDR3 runs to 17 residues. CDR1 is SGDLS, CDR2 YYNGEE, per germline. CDR3 sequence reads: CASSVESGTGGSYEQYF. The CDR3 DNA reads as TGTGCCAGCAGCGTCGAATCCGGGACAGGGGGATCCTACGAGCAGTACTTC.

The rearrangement joins TRBV6-6 to TRBJ2-7; 8 bases match TRBD1. The CDR3 is 13 residues long. With 5 bases clipped from V and 6 bases from J, the junction kept 6 bases outside the gene matches. Germline lookup yields CDR1 MNHNY and CDR2 SVGAGI (reference sequence). The CDR3 region is CASSRGQEPEQYF. In nucleotides, the CDR3 is TGTGCCAGCAGTAGGGGACAGGAGCCCGAGCAGTACTTC.

The chain recombines TRBV5-1 with TRBJ1-6, with D tentatively TRBD1 (6 bases). V was pared by 0 bases and J by 5 bases, with 9 bases between. Germline CDR1 and CDR2: SGHRS and YFSETQ. The CDR3 covers 15 residues. The DNA of the CDR3 is TGCGCCAGCAGCTTGGGCGACAGGAATAATTCACCCCTCCACTTT. Its protein product is CASSLGDRNNSPLHF. Based on the CDR3 plus reference TRBV5-1 and TRBJ1-6, the full variable domain is KAGVTQTPRYLIKTRGQQVTLSCSPISGHRSVSWYQQTPGQGLQFLFEYFSETQRNKGNFPGRFSGRQFSNSRSEMNVSTLELGDSALYLCASSLGDRNNSPLHFGNGTRLTVT.

The rearrangement links TRBV11-3 to TRBJ2-2; D is possibly TRBD2 (5 bases). V lost 5 bases and J lost 5, with 24 bases in between. Germline-derived CDR1 and CDR2 are SGHNT and YENEEA. CDR3 size: 18 residues. CDR3 region: CASSLTNPFKRETGELFF. The CDR3 nucleotides are TGTGCCAGCAGCCTCACTAACCCGTTTAAGAGGGAGACCGGGGAGCTGTTTTTT.

The chain links TRBV11-2 to TRBJ1-2, with D perhaps matching TRBD1 (5 bases). The V end lost 0 bases, the J end lost 6 bases, and 5 bases lay between the germline ends. The CDR3 spans 12 residues. Germline loops: CDR1 SGHAT, CDR2 FQNNGV. CDR3 DNA: TGTGCCAGCAGCTTAGAAGGGGATGGCTACACCTTC. It specifies CASSLEGDGYTF.

This rearrangement joins TRBV6-5 to TRBJ2-3; D is perhaps TRBD2 (6 bases). The CDR3 extends over 15 amino acids. Between the trimmed V and J ends, which lost 8 bases and 0 bases, there was a span of 15 bases. Germline V gene sequence: CDR1 MNHEY, CDR2 SVGAGI. CDR3 amino acids: CASRSSGSSTDTQYF. The CDR3 nucleotides are TGTGCCAGCCGATCTTCCGGGAGTAGCACAGATACGCAGTATTTT.

This chain links TRBV5-1 with TRBJ1-2, with D uncertain. This CDR3 region has 14 residues. V lost 3 bases to trimming and J lost 6 bases, with 15 bases between them. Germline V CDR1 and CDR2: SGHRS, YFSETQ. The CDR3 loop reads CASSSLGPEDGYTF. The CDR3 region has the DNA TGCGCCAGCAGCTCCCTCGGCCCTGAGGATGGCTACACCTTC. Full variable domain (missing parts from reference TRBV5-1 and TRBJ1-2): KAGVTQTPRYLIKTRGQQVTLSCSPISGHRSVSWYQQTPGQGLQFLFEYFSETQRNKGNFPGRFSGRQFSNSRSEMNVSTLELGDSALYLCASSSLGPEDGYTFGSGTRLTVV.

V and J are TRBV7-6 and TRBJ2-3; tentatively, D is TRBD2 (5 bases). The CDR3 has 15 residues. Germline lookup yields CDR1 SGHVS and CDR2 FNYEAQ. Trimming shortened V by 0 bases and J by 2 bases, and 9 bases separated the two germline ends. The CDR3 DNA reads TGTGCCAGCAGCTTAGCGGGAGTACACACAGATACGCAGTATTTT. It translates to CASSLAGVHTDTQYF.

The gene calls are TRBV4-1 and TRBJ1-2; 9 bases align to TRBD1. CDR3 size: 15 residues. V lost 1 base, J lost 4 bases, and 4 bases stayed unmatched. Germline V gene data show CDR1 as MGHRA and CDR2 as YSYEKL. The CDR3, as DNA: TGCGCCAGCAGCCAAGGTGGACAGGGGATCTATGGCTACACCTTC. Protein: CASSQGGQGIYGYTF.

The V gene is TRBV7-9, the J gene TRBJ1-6; 11 nucleotides align to TRBD1. V lost 11 bases and J lost 0; bases outside the gene matches: 0. The germline CDR1 and CDR2 sequences are SEHNR and FQNEAQ (reference sequence). The length of the CDR3 is 14 residues. CDR3 protein: CAGTGGSYNSPLHF. CDR3 in DNA: TGTGCCGGGACAGGGGGCTCCTATAATTCACCCCTCCACTTT.

In DNA, the CDR3 is TGTGCCAGCAGCTTGGGGGGAGAAGGACAGCCCCAGCATTTT. This sequence encodes CASSLGGEGQPQHF. The chain uses TRBV5-4 and TRBJ1-5; no clear D gene. The CDR3 is 14 amino acids. The germline V and J ends were trimmed by 0 bases and 7 bases, with 11 bases remaining between them. Germline CDR1 SGHNT, CDR2 YYREEE (reference sequence).